These T cell receptor beta chains were read from a single sample in a study of cytomegalovirus exposure and HLA in healthy donors. The protocol was immunoSEQ multiplex PCR, while the TCRdb copy is restricted to in-frame clones and leaves out a portion. Counted here are 55,000 to 75,000 clones, roughly four fifths occurring once; the ten biggest clones make up 7% to 9.5%. Sequencing was carried out using PBMCs. These receptors were obtained from a woman under 40 in good health and CMV-seropositive. Each CDR3 is given without its conserved first and last residue.

V gene,J gene,CDR3 protein
TRBV29-1,TRBJ2-1,SVRSSRSNEQF
TRBV27,TRBJ2-7,ASSFAQGEQY
TRBV19,TRBJ2-3,ASRLAETTDTQY
TRBV19,TRBJ2-7,ASSIVGGQREQY
TRBV10-1,TRBJ1-3,ASSGTTGNTIY
TRBV29-1,TRBJ1-1,SVGSTGIDTEAF
TRBV6-5,TRBJ1-2,ASKRFEGYT
TRBV5-1,TRBJ1-3,ASHGGGSGNTIY
TRBV4-3,TRBJ2-1,ASSPLVAGVGDEQF
TRBV6-5,TRBJ2-3,ASSRRQGANTQY
TRBV9,TRBJ2-3,ASSLGAGATDTQY
TRBV14,TRBJ2-5,ASSQDLGTSGTETQY
TRBV5-1,TRBJ2-1,ASRRDAGGHNEQF
TRBV2,TRBJ2-5,ASSPQGEETQY
TRBV19,TRBJ2-2,ASSIWGQGSGELF
TRBV5-1,TRBJ2-1,ASSLGKQGDEQF
TRBV5-1,TRBJ1-1,ASSFNRSTEAF
TRBV5-1,TRBJ2-3,ASRPSGTGGSTDTRY
TRBV7-9,TRBJ2-1,ASSLYRSSGRAGRDEQF
TRBV7-2,TRBJ2-7,ASSWFGESYEQY
TRBV6-6,TRBJ1-5,ASSYMSENSNQPQH